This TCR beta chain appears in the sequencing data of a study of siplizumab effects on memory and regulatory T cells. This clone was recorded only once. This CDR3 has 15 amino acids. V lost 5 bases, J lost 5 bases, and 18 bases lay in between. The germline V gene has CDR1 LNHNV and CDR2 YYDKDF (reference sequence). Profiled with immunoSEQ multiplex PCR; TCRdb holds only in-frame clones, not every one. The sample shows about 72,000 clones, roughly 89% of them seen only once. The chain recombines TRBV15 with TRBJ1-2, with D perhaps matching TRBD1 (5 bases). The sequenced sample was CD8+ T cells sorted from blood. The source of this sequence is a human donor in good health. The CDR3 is CATSAHRKDIYGYTF. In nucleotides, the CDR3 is TGTGCCACCAGCGCTCATAGAAAGGACATTTATGGCTACACCTTC.